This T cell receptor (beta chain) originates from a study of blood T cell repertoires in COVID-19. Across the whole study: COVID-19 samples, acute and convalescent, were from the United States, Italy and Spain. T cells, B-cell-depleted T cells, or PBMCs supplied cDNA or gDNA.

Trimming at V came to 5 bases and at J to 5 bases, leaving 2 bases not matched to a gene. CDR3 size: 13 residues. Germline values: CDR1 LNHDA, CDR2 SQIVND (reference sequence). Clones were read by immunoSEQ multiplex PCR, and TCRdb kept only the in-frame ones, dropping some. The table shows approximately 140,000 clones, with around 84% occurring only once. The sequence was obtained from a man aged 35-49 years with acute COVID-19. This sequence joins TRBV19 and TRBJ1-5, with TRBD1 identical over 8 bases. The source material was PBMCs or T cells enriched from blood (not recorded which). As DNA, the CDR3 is TGTGCCAGTAGTCAGGGGGCGGATCAGCCCCAGCATTTT. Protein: CASSQGADQPQHF.